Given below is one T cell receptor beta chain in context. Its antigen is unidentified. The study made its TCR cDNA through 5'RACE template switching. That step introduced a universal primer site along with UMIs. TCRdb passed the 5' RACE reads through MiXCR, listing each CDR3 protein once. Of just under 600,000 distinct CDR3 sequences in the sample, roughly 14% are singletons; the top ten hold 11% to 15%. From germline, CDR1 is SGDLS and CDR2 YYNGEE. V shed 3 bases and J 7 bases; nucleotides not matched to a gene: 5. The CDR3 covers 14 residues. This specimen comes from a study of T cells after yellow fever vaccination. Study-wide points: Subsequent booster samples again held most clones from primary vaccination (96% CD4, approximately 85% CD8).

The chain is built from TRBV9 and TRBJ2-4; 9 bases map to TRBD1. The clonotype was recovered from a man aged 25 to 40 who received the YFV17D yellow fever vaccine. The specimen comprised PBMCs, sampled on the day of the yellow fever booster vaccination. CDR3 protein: CASSAQGQGNIQYF. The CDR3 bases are TGTGCCAGCAGCGCCCAAGGACAGGGGAACATTCAGTACTTC.